Listed here is a single T cell receptor beta chain. Samples of blood were obtained at baseline, on cycle 4 day 1, and on cycle 7 day 1. The sample is drawn from a study of OX40 agonist ivuxolimab in advanced cancers. Study summary: Ivuxolimab, an antibody that agonizes OX40 (CD134), was administered to the patients.

Only in-frame clones appear in the TCRdb table, and some are missing; sequencing was by immunoSEQ multiplex PCR. The profile shows tens of thousands of clones, about 93% of them singletons. The specimen was CD4+ or CD8+ T cells sorted from blood, collected in a trial of the OX40 agonist ivuxolimab. The clonotype originates from an adult with an advanced solid tumor such as melanoma, head and neck, liver or kidney cancer.

The DNA for the CDR3 is TGTGCCAGCAGCCGGGGGGACTATGGCTACACCTTC. Its protein product is CASSRGDYGYTF. This chain connects TRBV7-8 to TRBJ1-2; tentatively, D is TRBD1 (5 bases). The CDR3 has 12 amino acids. Per the germline V gene, CDR1 is SGHVS and CDR2 is FQNEAQ. V was clipped by 5 bases and J by 3 bases, with 7 bases between them.